The present T cell receptor (beta chain) was sequenced within a study of T cell repertoires in cytomegalovirus infection. TCRdb itself ran the reads through MiXCR, one entry per CDR3 protein. The sample consists of roughly 600,000 distinct CDR3 sequences, more than 20% of them appearing once. The CDR3 sequence is 19 residues long. V dropped 4 bases and J dropped 1; count of bases not matched to a gene: 15. Germline V lookup: CDR1 LGHNA, CDR2 YNFKEQ. The chain employs TRBV4-2 and TRBJ2-1, with TRBD2 matching 8 bases. The clonotype originates from a human donor in good health (CMV status not recorded). Some clones in this sample may be carry-over from other donors' samples. Sequencing used CD8+ T cells from PBMCs. CDR3 loop: CASSPQSGGNSRSYNEQFF. In DNA form, the CDR3 reads TGTGCCAGCAGCCCCCAGAGCGGGGGCAATAGTAGGTCCTACAATGAGCAGTTCTTC.